The present T cell receptor beta chain was sequenced within a study of T cells in Graves' hyperthyroidism and ophthalmopathy. About the research overall: At initial diagnosis, before any treatment had begun, peripheral blood was obtained.

Findings and caveats of the study: In blood, most of the thyroid clonotypes expanded above 0.001 were also present.

TCR beta CDR3 region amplification was performed from RNA transcripts. HTBI primers were used for first-round RT-PCR of the TCR CDR3. Each CDR3 protein gets one entry after TCRdb re-called the multiplex PCR reads with MiXCR. In the table there are 250,000 to 300,000 distinct CDR3 sequences, 13% to 15% of which are singletons. This clonotype was observed many times. Its antigen is currently unknown. The CDR3 sequence is 13 residues long. Trimming took 0 bases from V and 2 from J, leaving 8 bases between them. From germline, CDR1 is DFQATT and CDR2 SNEGSKA (reference sequence). This sequence joins TRBV20-1 and TRBJ2-7, with D tentatively TRBD1 (5 bases). The sequencing input was blood. This clonotype was obtained from a woman aged 40 to 49 with Graves' hyperthyroidism that later progressed to Graves' ophthalmopathy. CDR3: CSARDGHTYEQYF. CDR3 in DNA: TGCAGTGCTAGAGACGGACACACCTACGAGCAGTACTTC.